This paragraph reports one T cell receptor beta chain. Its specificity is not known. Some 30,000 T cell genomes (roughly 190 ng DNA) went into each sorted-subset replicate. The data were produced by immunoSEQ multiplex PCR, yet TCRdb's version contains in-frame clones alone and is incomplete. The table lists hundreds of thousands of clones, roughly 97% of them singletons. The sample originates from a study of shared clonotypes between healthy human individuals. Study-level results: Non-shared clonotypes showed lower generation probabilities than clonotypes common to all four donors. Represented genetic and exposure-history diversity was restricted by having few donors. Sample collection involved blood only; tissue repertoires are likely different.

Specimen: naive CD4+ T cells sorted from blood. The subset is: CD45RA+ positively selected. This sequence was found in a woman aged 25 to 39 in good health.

The CDR3, as DNA: TGTGCCAGCAGTCTGCAGGGTGAATCCTACAATGAGCAGTTCTTC. This codes for CASSLQGESYNEQFF. The rearrangement joins TRBV6-1 to TRBJ2-1, with D maybe TRBD1 (5 bases). V was shortened by 5 bases and J by 1 base, with 12 bases between the two germline ends. The germline V gene has CDR1 MNHNS and CDR2 SASEGT. The CDR3 extends over 15 amino acids.